The 8 T cell receptor beta chains listed next were all sequenced from one sample in a study of T cell changes during pregnancy in multiple sclerosis. Assay used: immunoSEQ multiplex PCR; TCRdb lists only in-frame clones, some missing. The profile shows about 60,000 clones, almost 97% of them singletons. Sequencing used CD8+ T cells from peripheral blood mononuclear cells, obtained after pregnancy. Receptors were obtained from a female donor with multiple sclerosis, enrolled in a pregnancy study.

The chain employs TRBV5-1 and TRBJ2-1, with 8 bases lining up with TRBD2. This CDR3 is 14 amino acids long. After removal of 10 bases from V and 4 bases from J, the junction contained 10 bases not matched to a gene. Germline V gene lookup returns CDR1 SGHRS and CDR2 YFSETQ. The CDR3 region is CACQRENAYNEQFF. The DNA of the CDR3 is TGCGCCTGTCAGCGGGAGAACGCGTACAATGAGCAGTTCTTC. Filled out from reference TRBV5-1 and TRBJ2-1, the complete variable domain reads KAGVTQTPRYLIKTRGQQVTLSCSPISGHRSVSWYQQTPGQGLQFLFEYFSETQRNKGNFPGRFSGRQFSNSRSEMNVSTLELGDSALYLCACQRENAYNEQFFGPGTRLTVL.

In its sample, this clone was seen once. The V gene is TRBV2, the J gene TRBJ2-3, with unresolved D. V lost 8 bases, J lost 2 bases, and 14 bases lay in between. Germline CDR1 is SNHLY and CDR2 is FYNNEI. CDR3 length equals 14 residues. The CDR3 loop reads CASGDSPSTDTQYF. The CDR3 bases are TGTGCCAGCGGAGACTCCCCGTCCACAGATACGCAGTATTTT.

This chain connects TRBV10-3 to TRBJ1-2; D is unresolved. V was shortened by 0 bases and J by 0 bases, with 14 bases between the two germline ends. From germline, CDR1 is ENHRY and CDR2 SYGVKD. The CDR3 is made up of 17 amino acids. The CDR3 reads CAISESVELNSNYGYTF. CDR3 DNA sequence: TGTGCCATCAGTGAGTCTGTCGAGCTGAATTCTAACTATGGCTACACCTTC.

The V call is TRBV11-3, the J call TRBJ2-4, with D perhaps matching TRBD1 (5 bases). Germline V lookup: CDR1 SGHNT, CDR2 YENEEA. With 1 base removed from V and 9 bases from J, the gap between germline ends came to 10 bases. The CDR3 contains 13 residues. The CDR3 protein is CASSLGTSGIQYF. CDR3 coding DNA: TGTGCCAGCAGCTTAGGGACATCTGGCATTCAGTACTTC. Complete variable domain (other parts from reference TRBV11-3 and TRBJ2-4): EAGVVQSPRYKIIEKKQPVAFWCNPISGHNTLYWYLQNLGQGPELLIRYENEEAVDDSQLPKDRFSAERLKGVDSTLKIQPAELGDSAVYLCASSLGTSGIQYFGAGTRLSVL.

The chain is built from TRBV28 and TRBJ2-7; 7 bases match TRBD2. The V gene end was trimmed by 5 bases and the J gene end by 3 bases; junction bases not matched to a gene: 7. The V gene's germline CDR1 is MDHEN and CDR2 SYDVKM. The CDR3 consists of 14 residues. The CDR3 coding sequence is TGTGCCAGCAGTGGGGGGGTCGGCAACTACGAGCAGTACTTC. Residues: CASSGGVGNYEQYF.

The gene calls are TRBV13 and TRBJ1-1, with a possible D match to TRBD1 (5 bases). The germline V and J ends were trimmed by 5 bases and 5 bases, with 15 bases remaining between them. Looked up from germline, CDR1 is PRHDT and CDR2 is FYEKMQ (reference sequence). This CDR3 has 14 residues. The CDR3 protein is CASSLGAGRTEAFF. The CDR3 coding sequence is TGTGCCAGCAGCCTTGGGGCGGGGAGGACTGAAGCTTTCTTT.

This clone has only one observation. This chain joins TRBV7-2 and TRBJ2-7; the match to TRBD1 covers 8 bases. Germline assignment: CDR1 SGHTA and CDR2 FQGNSA. The CDR3 covers 14 residues. V trimming: 5 bases; J trimming: 5 bases; junction bases outside the gene matches: 8. The chain's CDR3 is CASSAGQGVNEQYF. The CDR3 DNA follows: TGTGCCAGCAGCGCCGGACAGGGCGTTAACGAGCAGTACTTC.

The genes are TRBV27 and TRBJ2-7, with a tentative D call TRBD1 (7 bases). This CDR3 has 16 amino acids. V shed 0 bases and J shed 4 bases, with 16 bases lying between them. Germline V gives CDR1 MNHEY, CDR2 SMNVEV (reference sequence). Here the CDR3 reads CASSLSEGARIYEQYF. CDR3 sequence (DNA): TGTGCCAGCAGTTTATCGGAGGGGGCGCGAATTTACGAGCAGTACTTC.